This T cell receptor (beta chain) was observed in a study of blood T cell repertoires in COVID-19. Study-wide background: Acute and convalescent COVID-19 samples came from the United States, Italy and Spain.

Using immunoSEQ multiplex PCR, the repertoire was profiled, and TCRdb retains in-frame clones only, with some absent. The sample lists some 200,000 clones; about four fifths were seen once. This CDR3 spans 17 amino acids. Per germline, CDR1 SGHNT and CDR2 YYREEE (reference sequence). J lost 2 bases, V lost 0 bases, and 11 bases had no gene match. Each participant's cohort was designated according to participant-reported clinical history. The chain links TRBV5-4 to TRBJ2-7; 7 bases line up with TRBD1. The sequenced material came from PBMCs or T cells enriched from blood (not recorded which). The TCR originated in a woman in her forties or fifties who had been exposed to COVID-19. The CDR3 region is CASSLGLSGGATYEQYF. The CDR3 DNA reads TGTGCCAGCAGCTTGGGGTTATCAGGGGGAGCTACCTACGAGCAGTACTTC.